This TCR beta chain is drawn from a study of T cell repertoires in cytomegalovirus infection. Turning to the study itself: Both a matching HLA type and CMV infection were indicated by public TCR beta signatures. Overall study results and limits: Within the response measured ex vivo, HLA-C-restricted CMV-specific TCR beta clonotypes were dominant. Adding up the frequency of public TCR beta families identified people who carried CMV plus the relevant HLA.

Trimming left V 3 bases short and J 5 bases short, with 19 bases between. CDR3 size: 15 residues. Germline V gene sequence: CDR1 GTSNPN, CDR2 SVGIG (reference sequence). About this clonotype itself: Its target is unknown.

TCRdb reprocessed the reads via MiXCR and lists one record per CDR3 protein. The sample holds about 400,000 distinct CDR3 sequences; 18% are singletons and the top ten take less than 9.5%. This receptor was identified in a human donor in good health (CMV status not recorded). Some clones in this sample may be carry-over from other donors' samples. The chain has TRBV30 and TRBJ1-2, with D perhaps TRBD1 (5 bases). The specimen sequenced was PBMCs. The CDR3 sequence is CAWRVGDGEGYGYTF. CDR3 nucleotides: TGTGCCTGGAGGGTCGGTGACGGAGAGGGGTATGGCTACACCTTC. Filled out from reference TRBV30 and TRBJ1-2, the complete variable domain reads SQTIHQWPATLVQPVGSPLSLECTVEGTSNPNLYWYRQAAGRGLQLLFYSVGIGQISSEVPQNLSASRPQDRQFILSSKKLLLSDSGFYLCAWRVGDGEGYGYTFGSGTRLTVV.